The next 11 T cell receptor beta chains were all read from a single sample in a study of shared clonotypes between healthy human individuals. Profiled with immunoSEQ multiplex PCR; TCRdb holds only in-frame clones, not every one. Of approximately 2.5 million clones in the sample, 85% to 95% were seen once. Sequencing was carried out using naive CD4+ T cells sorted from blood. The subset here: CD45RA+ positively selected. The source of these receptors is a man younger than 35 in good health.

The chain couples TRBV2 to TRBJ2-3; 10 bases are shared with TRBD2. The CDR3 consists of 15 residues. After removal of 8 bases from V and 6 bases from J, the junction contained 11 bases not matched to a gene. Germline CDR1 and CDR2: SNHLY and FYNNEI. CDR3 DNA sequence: TGTGCCAGCGACGGGCTAGCGGGGGTTTGGGATACGCAGTATTTT. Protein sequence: CASDGLAGVWDTQYF.

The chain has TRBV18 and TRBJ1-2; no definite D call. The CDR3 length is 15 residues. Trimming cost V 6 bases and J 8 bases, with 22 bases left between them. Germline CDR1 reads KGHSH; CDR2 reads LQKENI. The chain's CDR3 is CASSRDPTSVLGYTF. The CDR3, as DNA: TGTGCCAGCTCCCGGGATCCTACTTCCGTCCTCGGCTACACCTTC.

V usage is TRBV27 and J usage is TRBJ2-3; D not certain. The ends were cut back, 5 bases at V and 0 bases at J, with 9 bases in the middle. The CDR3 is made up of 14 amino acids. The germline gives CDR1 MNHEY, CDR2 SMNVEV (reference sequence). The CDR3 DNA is TGTGCCAGCAGTCGGTACAGTAGCACAGATACGCAGTATTTT. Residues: CASSRYSSTDTQYF.

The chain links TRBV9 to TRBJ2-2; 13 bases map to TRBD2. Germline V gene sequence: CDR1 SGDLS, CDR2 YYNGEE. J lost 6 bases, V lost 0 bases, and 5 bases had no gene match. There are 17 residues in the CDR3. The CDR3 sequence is CASSVGGTSGAAGELFF. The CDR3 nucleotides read TGTGCCAGCAGCGTAGGGGGGACTAGCGGGGCAGCCGGGGAGCTGTTTTTT. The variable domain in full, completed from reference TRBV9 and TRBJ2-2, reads DSGVTQTPKHLITATGQRVTLRCSPRSGDLSVYWYQQSLDQGLQFLIQYYNGEERAKGNILERFSAQQFPDLHSELNLSSLELGDSALYFCASSVGGTSGAAGELFFGEGSRLTVL.

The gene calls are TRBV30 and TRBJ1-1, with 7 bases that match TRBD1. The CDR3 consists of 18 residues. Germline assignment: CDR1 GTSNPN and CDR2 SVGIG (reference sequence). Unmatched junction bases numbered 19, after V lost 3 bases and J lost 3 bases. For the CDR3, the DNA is TGTGCCTGGAGGAGTTCCTTTTTTCGGACAGGCGGGGACACTGAAGCTTTCTTT. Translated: CAWRSSFFRTGGDTEAFF.

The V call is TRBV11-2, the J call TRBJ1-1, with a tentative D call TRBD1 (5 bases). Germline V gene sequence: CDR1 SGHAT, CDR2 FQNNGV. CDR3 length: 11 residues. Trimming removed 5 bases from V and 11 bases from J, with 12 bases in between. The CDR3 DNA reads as TGTGCCAGCAGCCCAGGGTCTCGGGCTTTCTTT. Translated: CASSPGSRAFF. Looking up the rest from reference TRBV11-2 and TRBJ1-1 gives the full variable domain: EAGVAQSPRYKIIEKRQSVAFWCNPISGHATLYWYQQILGQGPKLLIQFQNNGVVDDSQLPKDRFSAERLKGVDSTLKIQPAKLEDSAVYLCASSPGSRAFFGQGTRLTVV.

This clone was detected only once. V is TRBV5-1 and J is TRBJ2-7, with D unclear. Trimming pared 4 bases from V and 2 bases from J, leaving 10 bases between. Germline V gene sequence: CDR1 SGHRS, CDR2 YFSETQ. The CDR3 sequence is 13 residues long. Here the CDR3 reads CASSTDLTYEQYF. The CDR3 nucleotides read TGCGCCAGCAGCACAGATCTCACCTACGAGCAGTACTTC.

The CDR3 reads CATRRQRGGLADTQYF. The CDR3 DNA reads TGTGCCACCCGGAGACAGCGGGGGGGCCTTGCAGATACGCAGTATTTT. The chain carries TRBV7-8 and TRBJ2-3; 10 bases are shared with TRBD2. V shed 10 bases and J 4 bases; nucleotides not matched to a gene: 14. There are 16 residues in the CDR3. The germline gives CDR1 SGHVS, CDR2 FQNEAQ.

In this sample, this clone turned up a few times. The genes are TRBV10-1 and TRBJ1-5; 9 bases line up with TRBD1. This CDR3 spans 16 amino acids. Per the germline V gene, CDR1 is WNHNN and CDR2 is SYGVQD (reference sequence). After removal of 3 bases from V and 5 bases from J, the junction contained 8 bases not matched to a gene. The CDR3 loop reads CASSDAGTGRDQPQHF. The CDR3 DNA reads TGCGCCAGCAGTGACGCCGGGACAGGGCGCGATCAGCCCCAGCATTTT.

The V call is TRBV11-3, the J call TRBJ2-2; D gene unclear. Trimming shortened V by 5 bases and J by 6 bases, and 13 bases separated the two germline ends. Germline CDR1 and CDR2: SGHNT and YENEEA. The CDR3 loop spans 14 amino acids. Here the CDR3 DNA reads TGTGCCAGCAGCCAATCAGGAGTTTCCGGGGAGCTGTTTTTT. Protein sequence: CASSQSGVSGELFF.

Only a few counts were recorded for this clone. Here the CDR3 reads CASSLAPQEAFF. Here the CDR3 DNA reads TGTGCCAGCAGCTTAGCCCCTCAGGAAGCTTTCTTT. The chain combines TRBV7-9 with TRBJ1-1; no clear D. This CDR3 has 12 amino acids. Germline values: CDR1 SEHNR, CDR2 FQNEAQ (reference sequence). V was clipped by 0 bases and J by 8 bases, with 7 bases between them. The full variable domain, with the rest looked up from reference TRBV7-9 and TRBJ1-1, is DTGVSQNPRHKITKRGQNVTFRCDPISEHNRLYWYRQTLGQGPEFLTYFQNEAQLEKSRLLSDRFSAERPKGSFSTLEIQRTEQGDSAMYLCASSLAPQEAFFGQGTRLTVV.